The entry that follows covers one T cell receptor (beta chain) sequence. TCRdb's copy holds only in-frame clones and misses some; the assay was immunoSEQ multiplex PCR. The data show 250,000 to 300,000 clones, 80% to 90% seen once. Seattle participants joined during active infection and were tracked over time. The data stem from a study of blood T cell repertoires in COVID-19. At the level of the study: Material from acute and convalescent COVID-19 was sourced from the United States, Italy and Spain.

Sequenced: peripheral blood. This receptor was taken from a woman between 65 and 79 years old with COVID-19, enrolled during active disease.

CDR3 DNA sequence: TGTGCCAGTAGGACAAATAGGGGGCAGGGCACTGAAGCTTTCTTT. Translating it yields CASRTNRGQGTEAFF. This chain connects TRBV19 to TRBJ1-1, with 7 bases fitting TRBD1. The CDR3 is 15 residues long. CDR1 and CDR2 from the germline V gene are LNHDA and SQIVND (reference sequence). V was clipped by 6 bases and J by 4 bases; unmatched bases: 11.